These 10 T cell receptor beta chains were sequenced from one sample in a study of blood T cells in healthy people across ages. Combining a sample-barcoded 5' primer with a J-beta primer mix, a second PCR ran for roughly 7 to 12 cycles. TCRdb reprocessed the 5' RACE reads via MiXCR and lists one record per CDR3 protein. The repertoire has over 1.5 million distinct CDR3 sequences, about 50% of them found once; the top ten carry less than 2.5%. Sequenced input: blood. Source of these receptors: a woman in her thirties or forties in good health.

The V and J genes are TRBV5-1 and TRBJ1-3; a possible D gene is TRBD1 (6 bases). In germline, CDR1 is SGHRS, CDR2 YFSETQ. Trimming removed 6 bases at V and 2 bases at J, with 12 bases between. The CDR3 runs to 14 residues. The CDR3 sequence is CASTLAGAGNTIYF. The CDR3 DNA reads TGCGCCAGCACCCTGGCAGGGGCTGGAAACACCATATATTTT.

The chain has TRBV7-8 and TRBJ1-5; D not resolved. This CDR3 has 13 amino acids. V lost 5 bases, J lost 9 bases, and 14 bases lay in between. Germline V gene sequence: CDR1 SGHVS, CDR2 FQNEAQ. In nucleotides, the CDR3 is TGTGCCAGCAGCCGACTGAGTTCGAGGCCCCAGCATTTT. Its translation is CASSRLSSRPQHF. Full variable domain (remainder filled in from reference TRBV7-8 and TRBJ1-5): GAGVSQSPRYKVAKRGQDVALRCDPISGHVSLFWYQQALGQGPEFLTYFQNEAQLDKSGLPSDRFFAERPEGSVSTLKIQRTQQEDSAVYLCASSRLSSRPQHFGDGTRLSIL.

V and J are TRBV20-1 and TRBJ1-2; 9 bases are shared with TRBD1. The CDR3 has 13 amino acids. Germline CDR1 reads DFQATT; CDR2 reads SNEGSKA (reference sequence). V shed 7 bases and J 7 bases; nucleotides not matched to a gene: 10. CDR3 loop: CSEGDRELGGYTF. The CDR3 DNA reads TGCAGTGAGGGGGACAGGGAATTAGGTGGCTACACCTTC.

This clonotype was detected a few times. The chain uses TRBV7-2 and TRBJ1-6; 10 bases fit TRBD1. CDR1 is SGHTA, CDR2 FQGNSA, per germline. This CDR3 spans 14 amino acids. V dropped 4 bases and J dropped 8; count of bases not matched to a gene: 2. The CDR3 nucleotides are TGTGCCAGCAGCTCCGGGACAGGGGATTCACCCCTCCACTTT. This sequence encodes CASSSGTGDSPLHF.

J is TRBJ1-2 and V is TRBV6-5; no reliable D call. The germline V and J ends were trimmed by 2 bases and 4 bases, with 8 bases remaining between them. The V gene's germline CDR1 is MNHEY and CDR2 SVGAGI. CDR3 length: 13 residues. CDR3 in DNA: TGTGCCAGCAGTTACAGCGAGCTCTATGGCTACACCTTC. Translating gives CASSYSELYGYTF.

This clonotype was recorded a few times. The chain recombines TRBV7-2 with TRBJ2-4; D remains unclear. The CDR3 covers 14 residues. Looked up from germline, CDR1 is SGHTA and CDR2 is FQGNSA. Trimming cost V 2 bases and J 7 bases, with 12 bases left between them. This CDR3 is CASSLTLGRNIQYF. CDR3 nucleotide sequence: TGTGCCAGCAGCTTAACGTTAGGGCGGAACATTCAGTACTTC.

This chain links TRBV6-2 or TRBV6-3 with TRBJ2-3; D is uncertain. In germline, CDR1 is MNHEY, CDR2 SVGEGT. Deletions cut 6 bases from V and 4 bases from J, with 8 bases between. The CDR3 consists of 12 residues. CDR3 residues: CASRWAPDTQYF. The CDR3 nucleotides are TGTGCCAGCAGATGGGCCCCAGATACGCAGTATTTT.

The V gene is TRBV2, the J gene TRBJ2-5; TRBD1 aligns across 7 bases. This CDR3 is 16 amino acids long. Trimming at V came to 7 bases and at J to 1 base, leaving 12 bases not matched to a gene. Germline V gene data show CDR1 as SNHLY and CDR2 as FYNNEI. CDR3 amino acids: CASNRQGTILQETQYF. The CDR3 nucleotides read TGTGCCAGCAACAGACAGGGAACCATTCTCCAAGAGACCCAGTACTTC.

This clonotype was found a few times. The gene calls are TRBV12-3 or TRBV12-4 and TRBJ2-5; perhaps D is TRBD1 or TRBD2 (5 bases each). The CDR3 is made up of 15 amino acids. Trimming stripped 5 bases from V and 3 bases from J, with 16 bases between. The DNA for the CDR3 is TGTGCCAGCAGTAAGGCTCCAGGGAGAGAAGAGACCCAGTACTTC. It encodes CASSKAPGREETQYF.

This clonotype was found a few times. The rearrangement links TRBV7-2 to TRBJ2-3; 16 bases align to TRBD2. Looked up from germline, CDR1 is SGHTA and CDR2 is FQGNSA. CDR3 size: 18 residues. V lost 1 base and J lost 4; bases outside the gene matches: 5. CDR3: CASSLGGLAGGLSDTQYF. The DNA of the CDR3 is TGTGCCAGCAGCTTAGGGGGACTAGCGGGGGGGCTTTCAGATACGCAGTATTTT.